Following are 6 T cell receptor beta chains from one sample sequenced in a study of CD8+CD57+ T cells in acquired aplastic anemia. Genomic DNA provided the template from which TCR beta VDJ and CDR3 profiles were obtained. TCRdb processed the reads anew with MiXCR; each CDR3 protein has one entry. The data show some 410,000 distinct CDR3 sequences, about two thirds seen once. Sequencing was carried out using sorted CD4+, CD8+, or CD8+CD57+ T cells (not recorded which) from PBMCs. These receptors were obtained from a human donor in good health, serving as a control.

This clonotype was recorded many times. DNA of the CDR3: TGCAGTGCGGAGGGCAGGCCTAATTCACCCCTCCACTTT. Translation: CSAEGRPNSPLHF. The rearrangement joins TRBV20-1 to TRBJ1-6; D is uncertain. This CDR3 is 13 amino acids long. The germline V and J ends were trimmed by 6 bases and 6 bases, with 12 bases remaining between them. Germline CDR1 and CDR2: DFQATT and SNEGSKA (reference sequence).

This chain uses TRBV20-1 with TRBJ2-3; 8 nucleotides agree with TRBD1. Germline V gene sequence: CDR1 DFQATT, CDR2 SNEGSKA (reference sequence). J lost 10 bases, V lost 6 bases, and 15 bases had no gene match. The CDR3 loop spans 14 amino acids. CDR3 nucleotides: TGCAGTGCAAAGGAGACAGGGGCTGACGGGGCGCAGTATTTT. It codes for CSAKETGADGAQYF.

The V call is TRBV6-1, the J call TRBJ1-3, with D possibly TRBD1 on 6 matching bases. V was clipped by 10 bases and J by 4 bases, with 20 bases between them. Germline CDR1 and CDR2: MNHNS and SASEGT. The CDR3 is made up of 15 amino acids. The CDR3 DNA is TGTGCCACGGGCGCAGGGGAAGGGTCGGGAAACACCATATATTTT. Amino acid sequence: CATGAGEGSGNTIYF.

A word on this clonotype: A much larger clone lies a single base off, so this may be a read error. The CDR3 loop is CATSYHVRGNTEAFF. The CDR3 DNA follows: TGTGCCACCAGTTATCATGTTAGAGGGAACACTGAAGCTTTCTTT. The rearrangement links TRBV24-1 to TRBJ1-1; D uncertain. V lost 6 bases, J lost 1 base, and 14 bases lay in between. Germline loops: CDR1 KGHDR, CDR2 SFDVKD. The CDR3 totals 15 residues.

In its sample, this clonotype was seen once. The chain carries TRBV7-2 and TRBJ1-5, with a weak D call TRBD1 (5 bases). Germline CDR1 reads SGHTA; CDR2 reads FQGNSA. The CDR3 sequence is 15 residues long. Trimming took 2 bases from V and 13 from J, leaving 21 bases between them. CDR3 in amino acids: CASSLKGTNSYEQHF. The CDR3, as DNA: TGTGCCAGCAGCTTAAAGGGGACTAACTCCTACGAGCAGCATTTT.

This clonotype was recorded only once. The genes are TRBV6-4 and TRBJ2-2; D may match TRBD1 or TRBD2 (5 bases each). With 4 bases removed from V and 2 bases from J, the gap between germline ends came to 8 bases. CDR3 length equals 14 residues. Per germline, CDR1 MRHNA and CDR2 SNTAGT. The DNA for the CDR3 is TGTGCCAGCAGTGGCCGGGACAACACCGGGGAGCTGTTTTTT. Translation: CASSGRDNTGELFF.